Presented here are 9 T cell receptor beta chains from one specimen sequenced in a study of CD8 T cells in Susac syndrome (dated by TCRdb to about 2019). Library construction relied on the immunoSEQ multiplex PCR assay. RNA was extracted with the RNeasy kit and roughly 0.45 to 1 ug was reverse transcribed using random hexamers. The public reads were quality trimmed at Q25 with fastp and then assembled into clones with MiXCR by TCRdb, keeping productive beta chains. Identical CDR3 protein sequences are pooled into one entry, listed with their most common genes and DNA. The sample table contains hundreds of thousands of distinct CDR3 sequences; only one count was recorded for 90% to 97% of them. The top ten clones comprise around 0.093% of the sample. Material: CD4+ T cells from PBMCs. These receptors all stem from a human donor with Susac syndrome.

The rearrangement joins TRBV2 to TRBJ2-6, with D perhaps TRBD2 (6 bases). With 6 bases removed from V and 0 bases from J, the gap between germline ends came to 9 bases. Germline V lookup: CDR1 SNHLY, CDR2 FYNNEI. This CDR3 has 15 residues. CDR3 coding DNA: TGTGCCAGCAGGGTGGAGGGCTCTGGGGCCAACGTCCTGACTTTC. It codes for CASRVEGSGANVLTF.

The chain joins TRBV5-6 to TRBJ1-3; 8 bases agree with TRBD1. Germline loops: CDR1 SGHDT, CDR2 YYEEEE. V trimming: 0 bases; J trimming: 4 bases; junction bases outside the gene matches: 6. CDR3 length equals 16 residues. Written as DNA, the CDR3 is TGTGCCAGCAGCTTGGCGCGACAGGGGTTCGGAAACACCATATATTTT. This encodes CASSLARQGFGNTIYF. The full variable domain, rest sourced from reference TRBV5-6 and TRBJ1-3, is DAGVTQSPTHLIKTRGQQVTLRCSPKSGHDTVSWYQQALGQGPQFIFQYYEEEERQRGNFPDRFSGHQFPNYSSELNVNALLLGDSALYLCASSLARQGFGNTIYFGEGSWLTVV.

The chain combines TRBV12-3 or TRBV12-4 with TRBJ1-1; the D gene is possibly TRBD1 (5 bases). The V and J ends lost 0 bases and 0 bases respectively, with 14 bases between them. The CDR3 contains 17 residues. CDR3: CASSLAQGSGMNTEAFF. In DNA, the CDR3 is TGTGCCAGCAGTTTAGCCCAGGGCAGTGGGATGAACACTGAAGCTTTCTTT.

The CDR3 protein is CASSIARGGTGELFF. CDR3 nucleotide sequence: TGTGCCAGTAGTATCGCCAGGGGTGGCACCGGGGAGCTGTTTTTT. The chain employs TRBV19 and TRBJ2-2; TRBD1 is a possible D gene (6 bases). Germline CDR1 reads LNHDA; CDR2 reads SQIVND (reference sequence). V was cut by 3 bases and J by 4 bases, with 12 bases left in between. CDR3 length: 15 amino acids. Variable domain in full (rest from reference TRBV19 and TRBJ2-2): DGGITQSPKYLFRKEGQNVTLSCEQNLNHDAMYWYRQDPGQGLRLIYYSQIVNDFQKGDIAEGYSVSREKKESFPLTVTSAQKNPTAFYLCASSIARGGTGELFFGEGSRLTVL.

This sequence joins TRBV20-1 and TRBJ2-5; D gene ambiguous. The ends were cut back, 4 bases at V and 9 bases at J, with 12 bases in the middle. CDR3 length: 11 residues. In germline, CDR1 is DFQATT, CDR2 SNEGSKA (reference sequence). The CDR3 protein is CSAIGMRSQYF. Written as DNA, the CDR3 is TGCAGTGCTATAGGGATGAGGTCCCAGTACTTC.

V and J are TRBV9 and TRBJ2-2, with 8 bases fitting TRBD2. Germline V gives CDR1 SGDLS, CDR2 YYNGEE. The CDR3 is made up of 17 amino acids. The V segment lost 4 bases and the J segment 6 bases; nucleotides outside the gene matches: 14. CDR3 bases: TGTGCCAGCAGCCTTCAAAAAGCGGGAGAGGGTCCCGGGGAGCTGTTTTTT. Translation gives CASSLQKAGEGPGELFF.

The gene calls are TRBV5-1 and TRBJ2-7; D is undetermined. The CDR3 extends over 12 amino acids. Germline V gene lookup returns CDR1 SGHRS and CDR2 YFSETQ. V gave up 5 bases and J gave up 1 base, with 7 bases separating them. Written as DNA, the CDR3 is TGCGCCAGCAGGATGGATTCCTACGAGCAGTACTTC. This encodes CASRMDSYEQYF.

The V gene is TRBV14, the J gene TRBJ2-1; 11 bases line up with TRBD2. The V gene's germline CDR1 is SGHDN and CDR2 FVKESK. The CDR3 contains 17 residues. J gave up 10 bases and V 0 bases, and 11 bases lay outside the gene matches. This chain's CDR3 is CASSQEGQLAGVGEQFF. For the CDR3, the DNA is TGTGCCAGCAGCCAAGAAGGTCAACTAGCGGGAGTGGGAGAGCAGTTCTTC.

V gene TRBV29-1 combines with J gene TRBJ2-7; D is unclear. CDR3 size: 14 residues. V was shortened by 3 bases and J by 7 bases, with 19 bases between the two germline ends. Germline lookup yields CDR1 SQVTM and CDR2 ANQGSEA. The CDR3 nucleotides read TGCAGCGTTGACGTCGTCGGGCCGATTGGGGAGCAGTACTTC. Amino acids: CSVDVVGPIGEQYF.